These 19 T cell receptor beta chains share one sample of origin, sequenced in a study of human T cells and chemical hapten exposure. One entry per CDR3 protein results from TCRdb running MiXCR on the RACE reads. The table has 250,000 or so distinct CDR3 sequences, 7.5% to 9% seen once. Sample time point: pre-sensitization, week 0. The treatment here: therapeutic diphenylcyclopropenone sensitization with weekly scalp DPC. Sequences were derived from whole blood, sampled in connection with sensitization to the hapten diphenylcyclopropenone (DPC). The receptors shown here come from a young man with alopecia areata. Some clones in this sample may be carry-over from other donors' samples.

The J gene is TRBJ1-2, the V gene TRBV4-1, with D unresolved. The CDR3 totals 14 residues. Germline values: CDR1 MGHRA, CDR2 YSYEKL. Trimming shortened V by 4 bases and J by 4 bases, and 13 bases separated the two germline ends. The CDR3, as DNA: TGCGCCAGCAGCCCCTCGAATTTACCCTATGGCTACACCTTC. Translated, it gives CASSPSNLPYGYTF.

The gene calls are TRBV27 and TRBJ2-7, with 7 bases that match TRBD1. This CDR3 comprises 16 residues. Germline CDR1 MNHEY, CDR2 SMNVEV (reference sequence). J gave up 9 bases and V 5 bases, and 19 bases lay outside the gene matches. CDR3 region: CASSLNRDSLASGQYV. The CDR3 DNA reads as TGTGCCAGCAGTCTAAACCGGGACAGCCTTGCGTCTGGGCAGTACGTC.

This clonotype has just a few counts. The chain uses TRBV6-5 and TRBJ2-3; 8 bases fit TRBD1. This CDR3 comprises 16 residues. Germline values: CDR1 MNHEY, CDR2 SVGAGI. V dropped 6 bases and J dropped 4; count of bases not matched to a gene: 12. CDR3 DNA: TGTGCCAGCAGAAAAACAGGGGGAATCGGCTCAGATACGCAGTATTTT. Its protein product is CASRKTGGIGSDTQYF.

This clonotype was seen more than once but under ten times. The CDR3 loop reads CASSLLTSWTGELFF. CDR3 DNA: TGTGCCAGCAGCTTATTAACTAGCTGGACCGGGGAGCTGTTTTTT. The chain carries TRBV7-3 and TRBJ2-2, with D maybe TRBD2 (6 bases). CDR3 size: 15 residues. V was cut by 2 bases and J by 5 bases, with 12 bases left in between. Germline loops: CDR1 SGHTA, CDR2 FQGTGA.

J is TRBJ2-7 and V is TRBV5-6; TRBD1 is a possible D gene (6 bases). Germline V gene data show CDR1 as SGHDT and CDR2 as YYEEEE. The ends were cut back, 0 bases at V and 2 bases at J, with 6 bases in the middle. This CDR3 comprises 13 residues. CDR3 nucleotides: TGTGCCAGCAGCTTGGACAGGGCCTACGAGCAGTACGTC. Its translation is CASSLDRAYEQYV.

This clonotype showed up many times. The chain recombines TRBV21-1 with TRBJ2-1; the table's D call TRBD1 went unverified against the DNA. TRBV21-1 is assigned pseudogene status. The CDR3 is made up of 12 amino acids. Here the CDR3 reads CAIPGHYNEQFF. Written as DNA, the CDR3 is TGTGCCATCCCGGGCCACTACAATGAGCAGTTCTTC.

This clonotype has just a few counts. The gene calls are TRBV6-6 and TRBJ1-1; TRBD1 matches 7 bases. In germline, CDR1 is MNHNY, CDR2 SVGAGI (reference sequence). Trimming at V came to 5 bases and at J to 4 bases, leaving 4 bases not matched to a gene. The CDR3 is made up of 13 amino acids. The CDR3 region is CASSPYRGTEAFF. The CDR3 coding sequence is TGTGCCAGCAGTCCTTACAGGGGCACTGAAGCTTTCTTT.

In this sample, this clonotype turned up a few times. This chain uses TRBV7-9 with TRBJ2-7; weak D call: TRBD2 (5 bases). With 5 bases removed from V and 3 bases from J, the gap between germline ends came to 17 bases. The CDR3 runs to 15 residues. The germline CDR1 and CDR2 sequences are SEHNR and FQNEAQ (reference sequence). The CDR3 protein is CASSPTGERSYEQYF. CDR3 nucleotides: TGTGCCAGCAGCCCCACCGGGGAAAGAAGCTACGAGCAGTACTTC.

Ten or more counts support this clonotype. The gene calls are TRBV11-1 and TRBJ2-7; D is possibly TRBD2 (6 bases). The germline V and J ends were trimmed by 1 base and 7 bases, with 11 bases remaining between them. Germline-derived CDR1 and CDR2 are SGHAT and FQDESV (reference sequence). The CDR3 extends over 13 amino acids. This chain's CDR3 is CASSLVRGIEQYV. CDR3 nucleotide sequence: TGTGCCAGCAGCTTAGTCCGGGGGATTGAGCAGTACGTC.

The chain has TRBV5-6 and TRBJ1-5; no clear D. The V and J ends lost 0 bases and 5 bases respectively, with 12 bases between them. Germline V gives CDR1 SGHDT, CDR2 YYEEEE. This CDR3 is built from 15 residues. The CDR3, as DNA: TGTGCCAGCAGCTTGGAGAGTCGGGGAGATCAGCCCCAGCATTTT. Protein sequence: CASSLESRGDQPQHF.

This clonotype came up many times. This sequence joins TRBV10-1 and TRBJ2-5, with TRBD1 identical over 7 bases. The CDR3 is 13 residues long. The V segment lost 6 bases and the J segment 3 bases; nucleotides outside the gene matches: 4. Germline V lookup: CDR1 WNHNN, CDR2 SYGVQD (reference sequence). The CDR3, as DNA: TGCGCCAGCAGCACCGGGACAGAAGAGACCCAGTACTTC. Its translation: CASSTGTEETQYF.

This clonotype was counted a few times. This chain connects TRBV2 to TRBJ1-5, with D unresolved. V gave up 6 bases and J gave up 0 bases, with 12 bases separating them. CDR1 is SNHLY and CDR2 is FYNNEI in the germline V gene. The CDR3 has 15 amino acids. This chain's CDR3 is CASRSTHYSNQPQHF. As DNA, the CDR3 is TGTGCCAGCAGGAGCACCCATTATAGCAATCAGCCCCAGCATTTT.

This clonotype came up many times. The DNA for the CDR3 is TGTGCCAGCAGACCCGGGACAGGGGGTCTAGATGAGCAGTTCTTC. Translation: CASRPGTGGLDEQFF. This chain connects TRBV7-2 to TRBJ2-1; 11 bases align to TRBD1. Germline V gene lookup returns CDR1 SGHTA and CDR2 FQGNSA. V dropped 6 bases and J dropped 8; count of bases not matched to a gene: 9. This CDR3 has 15 residues.

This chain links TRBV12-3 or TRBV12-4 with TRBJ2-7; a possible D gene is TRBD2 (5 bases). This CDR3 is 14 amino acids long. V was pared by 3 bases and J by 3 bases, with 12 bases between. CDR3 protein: CASSFFRTYYEQYF. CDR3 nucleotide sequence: TGTGCCAGCAGTTTTTTTCGGACTTACTACGAGCAGTACTTC.

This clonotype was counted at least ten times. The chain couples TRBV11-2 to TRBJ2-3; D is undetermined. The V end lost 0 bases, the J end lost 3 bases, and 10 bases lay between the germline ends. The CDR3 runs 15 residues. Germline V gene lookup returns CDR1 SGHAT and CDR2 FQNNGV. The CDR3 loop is CASSLDLMGTDTQYF. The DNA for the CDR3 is TGTGCCAGCAGCTTAGATCTTATGGGGACAGATACGCAGTATTTT.

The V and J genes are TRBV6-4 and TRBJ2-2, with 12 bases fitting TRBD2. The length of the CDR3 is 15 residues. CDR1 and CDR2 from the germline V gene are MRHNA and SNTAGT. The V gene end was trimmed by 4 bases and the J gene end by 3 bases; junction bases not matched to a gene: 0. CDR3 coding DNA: TGTGCCAGCAGTGGGACTAGCGGGGACACCGGGGAGCTGTTTTTT. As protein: CASSGTSGDTGELFF.

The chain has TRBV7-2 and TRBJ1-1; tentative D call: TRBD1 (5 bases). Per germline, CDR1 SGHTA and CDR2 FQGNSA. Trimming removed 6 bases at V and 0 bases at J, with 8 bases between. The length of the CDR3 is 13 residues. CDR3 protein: CASRDSLNTEAFF. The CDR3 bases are TGTGCCAGCAGAGACAGCCTGAACACTGAAGCTTTCTTT.

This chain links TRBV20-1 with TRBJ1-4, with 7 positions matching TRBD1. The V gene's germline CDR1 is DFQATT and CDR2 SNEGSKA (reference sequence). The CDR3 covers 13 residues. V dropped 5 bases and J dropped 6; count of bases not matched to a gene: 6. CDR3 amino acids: CSAARGRYEKLFF. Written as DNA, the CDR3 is TGCAGTGCTGCGAGGGGGCGGTATGAAAAACTGTTTTTT.

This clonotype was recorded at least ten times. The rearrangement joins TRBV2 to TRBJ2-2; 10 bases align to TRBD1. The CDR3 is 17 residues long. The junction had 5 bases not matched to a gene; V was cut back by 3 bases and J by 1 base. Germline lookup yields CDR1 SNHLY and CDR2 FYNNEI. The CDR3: CASSDADRGLNTGELFF. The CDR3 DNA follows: TGTGCCAGCAGTGATGCAGACAGGGGGCTGAACACCGGGGAGCTGTTTTTT. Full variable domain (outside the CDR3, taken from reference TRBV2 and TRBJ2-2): EPEVTQTPSHQVTQMGQEVILRCVPISNHLYFYWYRQILGQKVEFLVSFYNNEISEKSEIFDDQFSVERPDGSNFTLKIRSTKLEDSAMYFCASSDADRGLNTGELFFGEGSRLTVL.